The 10 T cell receptor beta chains in this list originate from one sample, sequenced in a study of T-cell memory formation after mild COVID-19. One entry per CDR3 protein, called by TCRdb with MiXCR from the 5' RACE reads. The table lists 350,000 to 500,000 distinct CDR3 sequences, about 25% of them singletons. The sample comprised PBMCs or a T cell subset sorted from them (not recorded which). These receptors were collected from an adult woman who had mild COVID-19 (a few samples of this study predate the infection). Cell type and time point are not known.

The chain uses TRBV7-3 and TRBJ2-3; 7 bases are a match to TRBD2. The CDR3 loop spans 15 amino acids. J lost 1 base, V lost 3 bases, and 4 bases had no gene match. CDR1 is SGHTA and CDR2 is FQGTGA in the germline V gene. CDR3 nucleotides: TGTGCCAGCAGCTTGAGTCGGGGGGGCACAGATACGCAGTATTTT. Residues: CASSLSRGGTDTQYF.

The rearrangement uses TRBV12-3 or TRBV12-4 and TRBJ1-2; D perhaps matches TRBD1 (5 bases). V shed 6 bases and J shed 4 bases, with 15 bases lying between them. The CDR3 is 14 residues long. The CDR3 DNA reads as TGTGCCAGCAGCGAAAACCGGGACCCCTATGGCTACACCTTC. This translates into CASSENRDPYGYTF.

The V gene is TRBV6-2 or TRBV6-3, the J gene TRBJ2-1; 9 positions agree with TRBD1. The V gene end was trimmed by 8 bases and the J gene end by 5 bases; junction bases not matched to a gene: 13. The germline V gene has CDR1 MNHEY and CDR2 SVGEGT. This CDR3 spans 16 amino acids. The CDR3 region has the DNA TGTGCCAGCCATGAAGCCGGGACAGGGTACAACAATGAGCAGTTCTTC. Its translation: CASHEAGTGYNNEQFF.

This clonotype was counted a few times. This chain connects TRBV6-6 to TRBJ1-5, with a possible D match to TRBD1 (6 bases). Trimming took 5 bases from V and 6 from J, leaving 17 bases between them. Germline loops: CDR1 MNHNY, CDR2 SVGAGI (reference sequence). This CDR3 comprises 15 residues. CDR3 sequence: CASSPQLGGAQPQHF. CDR3 DNA: TGTGCCAGCAGTCCCCAGCTAGGGGGGGCTCAGCCCCAGCATTTT.

This chain connects TRBV19 to TRBJ2-7; 8 nucleotides match TRBD2. The germline gives CDR1 LNHDA, CDR2 SQIVND (reference sequence). CDR3 length equals 16 residues. V lost 4 bases to trimming and J lost 4 bases; unmatched junction nucleotides: 12. CDR3 sequence (DNA): TGTGCCAGTAGTACCGCAAGCGGGAGTTACCCTTACGAGCAGTACTTC. Its protein is CASSTASGSYPYEQYF.

The chain uses TRBV12-3 or TRBV12-4 and TRBJ2-5; 11 nucleotides align to TRBD2. V lost 7 bases, J lost 2 bases, and 6 bases stayed unmatched. The CDR3 spans 15 residues. The CDR3, as DNA: TGTGCCAGCACCCCGACTAGCGGGGAACAAGAGACCCAGTACTTC. As protein: CASTPTSGEQETQYF.

The V and J genes are TRBV4-1 and TRBJ2-3; weak D call: TRBD2 (6 bases). This CDR3 contains 16 residues. V was cut by 1 base and J by 0 bases, with 11 bases left in between. Germline V CDR1 and CDR2: MGHRA, YSYEKL. CDR3 residues: CASSQALALSTDTQYF. CDR3 nucleotide sequence: TGCGCCAGCAGCCAAGCACTAGCACTGAGCACAGATACGCAGTATTTT.

DNA for the CDR3: TGCAGCGTCCCTCCCGGGACAGGGGGCGCCCCGGGCTACACCTTC. Residues: CSVPPGTGGAPGYTF. The gene calls are TRBV29-1 and TRBJ1-2, with 12 bases lining up with TRBD1. The germline V gene has CDR1 SQVTM and CDR2 ANQGSEA. CDR3 length: 15 residues. The V gene end was trimmed by 6 bases and the J gene end by 8 bases; junction bases not matched to a gene: 13.

V usage is TRBV5-1 and J usage is TRBJ2-3, with D uncertain. V lost 5 bases and J lost 6, with 10 bases in between. In germline, CDR1 is SGHRS, CDR2 YFSETQ. The CDR3 contains 12 residues. Here the CDR3 reads CASSSHSDTQYF. The CDR3 DNA reads as TGCGCCAGCAGTTCTCATTCGGATACGCAGTATTTT. Filled out from reference TRBV5-1 and TRBJ2-3, the complete variable domain reads KAGVTQTPRYLIKTRGQQVTLSCSPISGHRSVSWYQQTPGQGLQFLFEYFSETQRNKGNFPGRFSGRQFSNSRSEMNVSTLELGDSALYLCASSSHSDTQYFGPGTRLTVL.

This clonotype has only a few counts. The CDR3, as DNA: TGTGCCAGCAGCATCGCGACAGGGGGGTATGGCTACACCTTC. This codes for CASSIATGGYGYTF. The chain links TRBV7-9 to TRBJ1-2; TRBD1 aligns across 9 bases. Germline V lookup: CDR1 SEHNR, CDR2 FQNEAQ (reference sequence). V lost 5 bases, J lost 5 bases, and 6 bases stayed unmatched. CDR3 size: 14 residues.